Below are 8 T cell receptor beta chains sequenced from a single sample in a study of shared clonotypes between healthy human individuals. Clones were read by immunoSEQ multiplex PCR, and TCRdb kept only the in-frame ones, dropping some. The top ten hold roughly 36% of the sample, which has roughly 700,000 clones, around 90% seen once. The specimen sequenced was memory CD8+ T cells from PBMCs. Indicated subset: CD45RO+ cells pooled with CCR7-negative TemRA cells. The receptors were gathered from a man between 18 and 35 years old in good health. Some clones in this sample may be carry-over from other donors' samples.

This chain uses TRBV4-2 with TRBJ2-3, with 11 bases identical to TRBD2. Germline assignment: CDR1 LGHNA and CDR2 YNFKEQ. The CDR3 has 17 residues. Trimming at V came to 5 bases and at J to 5 bases, leaving 12 bases not matched to a gene. CDR3 bases: TGTGCCAGCAGCACCCTACTAGCGGGAGACTGGCAAGATACGCAGTATTTT. The encoded protein is CASSTLLAGDWQDTQYF.

V is TRBV11-2 and J is TRBJ2-7; D gene ambiguous. The CDR3 spans 14 residues. V was clipped by 3 bases and J by 2 bases, with 11 bases between them. Germline V lookup: CDR1 SGHAT, CDR2 FQNNGV. Written as DNA, the CDR3 is TGTGCCAGCAGCTTCCCACACAGAGCCTACGAGCAGTACTTC. Translation gives CASSFPHRAYEQYF. Complete variable domain (other parts from reference TRBV11-2 and TRBJ2-7): EAGVAQSPRYKIIEKRQSVAFWCNPISGHATLYWYQQILGQGPKLLIQFQNNGVVDDSQLPKDRFSAERLKGVDSTLKIQPAKLEDSAVYLCASSFPHRAYEQYFGPGTRLTVT.

This rearrangement joins TRBV6-5 to TRBJ1-1; D unresolved. The length of the CDR3 is 15 residues. Germline V lookup: CDR1 MNHEY, CDR2 SVGAGI. Trimming stripped 0 bases from V and 0 bases from J, with 8 bases between. CDR3 sequence (DNA): TGTGCCAGCAGTTACTCGCGGGATTTGAACACTGAAGCTTTCTTT. Amino acids: CASSYSRDLNTEAFF.

This chain uses TRBV12-5 with TRBJ2-3; D not resolved. The CDR3 loop spans 16 amino acids. From germline, CDR1 is LGHNT and CDR2 FRNRAP. V was pared by 3 bases and J by 2 bases, with 15 bases between. The CDR3 sequence: CASGFASAILTDTQYF. The CDR3 DNA reads TGTGCTAGTGGTTTTGCATCCGCCATCCTCACAGATACGCAGTATTTT.

The J gene is TRBJ2-7, the V gene TRBV4-3, with TRBD2 matching 12 bases. The V gene's germline CDR1 is LGHNA and CDR2 YSLEER. With 1 base clipped from V and 6 bases from J, the junction kept 10 bases outside the gene matches. The CDR3 sequence is 17 residues long. CDR3 in amino acids: CASSQGRLAGVGREQYF. As DNA, the CDR3 is TGCGCCAGCAGCCAAGGGAGACTAGCGGGAGTAGGTCGCGAGCAGTACTTC.

The table lists this clone with a count of one. This chain links TRBV6-1 with TRBJ2-1, with TRBD1 identical over 7 bases. Germline V gives CDR1 MNHNS, CDR2 SASEGT. The CDR3 length is 15 residues. Unmatched junction bases numbered 8, after V lost 6 bases and J lost 3 bases. In DNA, the CDR3 is TGTGCCAGCAGCGTCGACAGGGTAGGCTACAATGAGCAGTTCTTC. Translated, it gives CASSVDRVGYNEQFF.

The V call is TRBV7-9, the J call TRBJ2-3, with D perhaps matching TRBD2 (6 bases). Germline CDR1 is SEHNR and CDR2 is FQNEAQ (reference sequence). The V and J ends lost 0 bases and 7 bases respectively, with 14 bases between them. The CDR3 extends over 15 amino acids. CDR3 in DNA: TGTGCCAGCAGCTTAGCGGAGGGACTTTTTAATACGCAGTATTTT. The encoded protein is CASSLAEGLFNTQYF.

This chain links TRBV27 with TRBJ2-1, with D tentatively TRBD1 (6 bases). V was clipped by 9 bases and J by 10 bases, with 13 bases between them. The germline V gene has CDR1 MNHEY and CDR2 SMNVEV (reference sequence). This CDR3 is built from 11 residues. The chain's CDR3 is CASKSGTEQFF. As DNA, the CDR3 is TGTGCCAGTAAGTCCGGGACAGAGCAGTTCTTC.